This T cell receptor beta chain was found in a study of lymphopenia after photon versus proton radiotherapy. Study-level findings and limits: A bigger post-nadir fall in TCR diversity correlated inversely with survival time in deceased patients.

Libraries were prepared by immunoSEQ multiplex PCR; TCRdb keeps only in-frame clonotypes and omits some of them. In the table there are roughly 18,000 clones, 75% to 90% of which are singletons. J gave up 4 bases and V 4 bases, and 9 bases lay outside the gene matches. This CDR3 spans 15 amino acids. The germline V gene has CDR1 SGHNT and CDR2 YYREEE (reference sequence). This clone was counted only a few times. Its target is unknown. The starting material was peripheral blood, obtained from a patient treated with proton-based radiotherapy. The rearrangement joins TRBV5-4 to TRBJ1-2, with 8 positions matching TRBD1. The sequence was obtained from a man in his sixties or seventies with pancreatic cancer. The CDR3 sequence is CASSTSQGASYGYTF. CDR3 in DNA: TGTGCCAGCAGCACATCTCAGGGGGCGAGCTATGGCTACACCTTC.